The 14 T cell receptor beta chains below come from one sample, sequenced in a study of shared T cell receptors in the human thymus. Only in-frame clones appear in the TCRdb table, and some are missing; sequencing was by immunoSEQ multiplex PCR. Of 700,000 or so clones in the sample, 70% to 90% were seen once. This sample also belongs to another study, concerning human thymus T cells.

The specimen was thymocytes. The receptor source for this set is a girl under three years old with a congenital heart defect.

This chain joins TRBV5-4 and TRBJ2-5; 12 nucleotides agree with TRBD2. Germline-derived CDR1 and CDR2 are SGHNT and YYREEE (reference sequence). The length of the CDR3 is 19 residues. J gave up 0 bases and V 0 bases, and 9 bases lay outside the gene matches. The CDR3 DNA is TGTGCCAGCAGCTTGGGCCTAGCGGGGGGGCCCTTGTACCAAGAGACCCAGTACTTC. The encoded protein is CASSLGLAGGPLYQETQYF.

The sample holds one count of this clone. This rearrangement joins TRBV7-9 to TRBJ2-5; TRBD1 aligns across 8 bases. The germline V gene has CDR1 SEHNR and CDR2 FQNEAQ (reference sequence). The CDR3 is made up of 15 amino acids. J gave up 1 base and V 4 bases, and 5 bases lay outside the gene matches. The CDR3: CASSSKDRAQETQYF. The CDR3 region has the DNA TGTGCCAGCAGCTCGAAGGACAGGGCCCAAGAGACCCAGTACTTC. The complete variable domain, with remaining parts taken from reference TRBV7-9 and TRBJ2-5, reads DTGVSQNPRHKITKRGQNVTFRCDPISEHNRLYWYRQTLGQGPEFLTYFQNEAQLEKSRLLSDRFSAERPKGSFSTLEIQRTEQGDSAMYLCASSSKDRAQETQYFGPGTRLLVL.

This clone was seen just once. The chain recombines TRBV21-1 with TRBJ1-2; the table's D call of TRBD1 was not tested on the DNA. TRBV21-1 is labeled a pseudogene. This CDR3 region has 15 residues. The CDR3 protein is CASTPDRVGRNGYTF. CDR3 coding DNA: TGTGCCAGCACACCTGACAGGGTAGGAAGAAATGGCTACACCTTC.

This clone was seen only once. The sample has other DNA sequences that encode this CDR3 too. J is TRBJ2-5 and V is TRBV20-1; the D is unclear. The CDR3 has 10 amino acids. Germline values: CDR1 DFQATT, CDR2 SNEGSKA (reference sequence). The ends were cut back, 3 bases at V and 5 bases at J, with 4 bases in the middle. CDR3 sequence: CSASQETQYF. CDR3 bases: TGCAGTGCTAGTCAGGAGACCCAGTACTTC.

This chain's CDR3 is CASTTHRGAPNSPLHF. The CDR3 nucleotides read TGTGCCAGCACCACCCACAGGGGGGCCCCTAATTCACCCCTCCACTTT. The genes are TRBV27 and TRBJ1-6; 8 bases are a match to TRBD1. Trimming removed 7 bases from V and 6 bases from J; junction bases left unmatched: 11. The length of the CDR3 is 16 residues. Germline CDR1 and CDR2: MNHEY and SMNVEV (reference sequence).

This CDR3 is CASSRTRLAGEVGANVLTF. The CDR3, as DNA: TGTGCCAGCAGCCGTACTCGACTAGCGGGGGAAGTTGGGGCCAACGTCCTGACTTTC. J is TRBJ2-6 and V is TRBV14; 12 bases line up with TRBD2. The CDR3 is made up of 19 amino acids. CDR1 is SGHDN, CDR2 FVKESK, per germline. The junction had 10 bases not matched to a gene; V was cut back by 4 bases and J by 3 bases.

The CDR3 is CASSFQPKTSTDTQYF. CDR3 in DNA: TGCGCCAGCAGCTTCCAGCCTAAGACAAGCACAGATACGCAGTATTTT. The genes are TRBV5-1 and TRBJ2-3; no firm D call. Germline assignment: CDR1 SGHRS and CDR2 YFSETQ. V gave up 2 bases and J gave up 0 bases, with 13 bases separating them. The CDR3 covers 16 residues.

Concerning this clone: One junction end disagrees with the germline gene, perhaps due to a read error. The sample contains more than one DNA sequence encoding this CDR3. J is TRBJ1-6 and V is TRBV4-3, with a possible D match to TRBD1 (6 bases). The germline V gene encodes CDR1 LGHNA and CDR2 YSLEER. This CDR3 region has 14 residues. CDR3 sequence: CASGQGNPNSPLHF. The CDR3 DNA sequence: TGCGCCAGCGGTCAGGGGAACCCTAATTCCCCCCTCCACTTT.

V gene TRBV5-4 combines with J gene TRBJ2-3, with D possibly TRBD2 on 6 matching bases. Trimming took off 4 bases at V and 4 bases at J, with 19 bases between the two ends. CDR1 and CDR2 from the germline V gene are SGHNT and YYREEE (reference sequence). CDR3 length: 16 residues. The CDR3 sequence is CASSRPVEGLSDTQYF. The CDR3 bases are TGTGCCAGCAGCCGCCCAGTGGAGGGGTTGTCAGATACGCAGTATTTT.

This chain uses TRBV5-6 with TRBJ1-5; 7 bases match TRBD1. The CDR3 has 14 residues. CDR1 and CDR2 from the germline V gene are SGHDT and YYEEEE. V was pared by 0 bases and J by 5 bases, with 2 bases of the junction left unmatched. In DNA, the CDR3 is TGTGCCAGCAGCTTGGGGGACAGATATCAGCCCCAGCATTTT. The encoded protein is CASSLGDRYQPQHF.

A single count supports this clone. V usage is TRBV9 and J usage is TRBJ1-2, with 8 bases matching TRBD1. V lost 4 bases and J lost 2; bases outside the gene matches: 7. The CDR3 length is 15 residues. Germline V gene sequence: CDR1 SGDLS, CDR2 YYNGEE. The CDR3 nucleotides are TGTGCCAGCAGCCCCCGGACAGGGAAAAACTATGGCTACACCTTC. This encodes CASSPRTGKNYGYTF.

The chain's CDR3 is CASSFMSGTRGYEQYF. The CDR3 region has the DNA TGTGCCAGCAGCTTCATGTCCGGGACTAGGGGCTACGAGCAGTACTTC. The chain joins TRBV7-2 to TRBJ2-7; 8 bases map to TRBD2. V dropped 3 bases and J dropped 3; count of bases not matched to a gene: 10. The CDR3 has 16 amino acids. The germline V gene has CDR1 SGHTA and CDR2 FQGNSA.

This chain joins TRBV6-1 and TRBJ1-1; D ambiguous. This CDR3 contains 14 residues. Germline V lookup: CDR1 MNHNS, CDR2 SASEGT. V dropped 2 bases and J dropped 3 bases, with 10 bases sitting between them. The CDR3 reads CASSEYGVDTEAFF. CDR3 DNA sequence: TGTGCCAGCAGTGAATACGGGGTGGACACTGAAGCTTTCTTT.

CDR3 in DNA: TGTGCCAGCAGTAGAGACAGGGGATGGTCCTACAATGAGCAGTTCTTC. Its protein is CASSRDRGWSYNEQFF. The chain couples TRBV27 to TRBJ2-1; 8 positions match TRBD1. The germline gives CDR1 MNHEY, CDR2 SMNVEV (reference sequence). The CDR3 contains 16 residues. V was pared by 5 bases and J by 1 base, with 7 bases of the junction left unmatched.